This record covers a single TCR beta chain. At survey level, the immunoSEQ assay was run in its v3.0 version. Sequenced by immunoSEQ multiplex PCR; TCRdb stores in-frame clones only, minus some. The sample lists about 43,000 clones; roughly 93% were seen once. The sample is drawn from a study of long-term antiretroviral therapy in people with HIV. Deletions cut 2 bases from V and 7 bases from J, with 12 bases between. In germline, CDR1 is SNHLY, CDR2 FYNNEI. The length of the CDR3 is 14 residues. The material sequenced was unsorted PBMCs, taken about 9 years after starting antiretroviral therapy. The receptor comes from a man aged 30 to 39 with HIV. The gene calls are TRBV2 and TRBJ1-5, with a tentative D call TRBD1 (6 bases). CDR3 sequence (DNA): TGTGCCAGCAGTGAACAGGGGCTGGAGCAGCCCCAGCATTTT. The encoded protein is CASSEQGLEQPQHF.